Described below is a single T cell receptor beta chain sequence and its context. Its cognate antigen has yet to be identified. A read error may account for a junction end that differs from germline. This specimen comes from a study of beta chain features in type 1 diabetes (dated by TCRdb to the late 2010s). In the study overall: Mean age, gender distribution, total cell number and subset yield were not different between patients and healthy donors. A total of 90 million to 140 million sorted cells were examined across all samples, and RNA yield correlated strongly with the number of cells per subset. In the study, TCRB repertoires of sorted circulating CD4+ T cell subsets from recently diagnosed type 1 diabetes patients were compared with those of matched healthy donors. Whereas all 30 or so donors provided naive and central memory subsets, regulatory and stem cell-like memory subsets were isolated from just 8 patients and about 8 healthy donors. The paper's findings and limits, for the study overall: Naive, central memory and regulatory TCRB repertoires appeared more similar among patients than among healthy donors. In all four CD4+ subsets, TCRB CDR3 length was moderately but significantly shorter in type 1 diabetes patients. PCR may preferentially amplify shorter templates, but because patient and control samples were amplified and corrected together, any resulting skew would affect both groups equally. Sequencing cDNA rather than genomic DNA could over-represent highly expressing activated cells, although activation and CD3 levels did not differ between groups. At VDJ recombination sites, type 1 diabetes patients had fewer insertions and more deleted nucleotides, which implies abnormalities in thymic rearrangement. HLA sub-analyses involved small numbers of individuals, so any influence of HLA type on TCRB rearrangement remained unresolved.

The germline V gene sets CDR1 to SQVTM and CDR2 to ANQGSEA. The CDR3 goes from the cysteine to the phenylalanine over 9 residues. Only the CDR3 DNA is retained, 27 bases long and in frame from the first base. A single peripheral blood draw of around 120 mL on average was collected from each donor into heparinised tubes. Using a panel that included CD45RO, CCR7, CD25, CD127, CD95 and CD27, naive, central memory, regulatory and stem cell-like memory CD4+ T cells were sorted on a BD FACSAria II. Every sorted population had a purity above 95%. Right away, PBMCs were isolated by Lymphoprep density gradient centrifugation and were stained directly, with no culture step. So that batch effects would be minimized, each experiment stained and sorted samples in pairs, pairing one healthy donor with one patient. The High Capacity cDNA Reverse Transcription Kit was used to reverse transcribe all of the isolated RNA, meaning that expressed TCRB transcripts were what got sequenced. Deep immunoSEQ sequencing was performed on naive, central memory and regulatory T cell samples, with an average of roughly 3.6 million total reads per sample. Sorted cells were lysed in RLT buffer and RNA was extracted with DNase-treated RNeasy Micro or Mini kits, depending on cell number. To prevent cross-contamination, each cell subset was processed individually, whereas patient and healthy donor samples were processed jointly. The immunoSEQ multiplex PCR was used to amplify TCRB sequences from cDNA, generating 87-bp fragments that spanned the CDR3 region. Sequencing of the amplicons was performed on the Illumina HiSeq platform. The authors processed their data as follows. Synthetic template baselines were used to correct PCR bias computationally, reads within Hamming distance 2 were collapsed, and singletons that could not be merged were discarded. By aligning reads against IMGT, V, D and J genes, CDR3 length, and insertions or deletions at six rearrangement sites were assigned. Within each subset, clonotype counts were normalized to the number of sorted cells before true diversity and Gini coefficients were calculated with the tcR R package. The overlap coefficient, calculated on TCRB nucleotide sequences, was used to measure repertoire sharing. Held by TCRdb, this immuneACCESS table contains in-frame sequences only and omits some clones. Under half of the omission traces to an unresolved V gene where checked; the cause of the rest is unknown. For V, J and clone size, that table is used; D and trimming come from the DNA. The sample records 300,000 to 350,000 clones, roughly 8.8% of which are singletons. The ten largest clones add up to approximately 1% of the sample.

The source is a man aged 25-40 years with type 1 diabetes. The rearrangement combines TRBV29-1 with TRBJ2-5, with a tentative D gene TRBD2 over 6 matching bases. Sequencing was performed on central memory CD4+ T cells from blood. The bases read TGCAGCGTAGGGAACTGGGGGGACTTC. Protein translation: CSVGNWGDF.